Described below is a single TCR beta chain sequence and its context. This clone was observed a single time. The antigen this receptor binds is unknown. Within one base of it there is no much larger clone, and no base qualities were kept. This CDR3 is also generated by other DNA sequences in the sample. The sample originates from a study of blood T cell repertoires in COVID-19 (dated by TCRdb to between 2020 and 2021). About the full investigation: Samples from collaborators originated in the United States, Italy and Spain and spanned both the acute and convalescent phases of COVID-19. The material from the prospective study consisted of cDNA or gDNA derived from T cells, B-cell-depleted T cells, or PBMCs. Deeply sampled blood TCRbeta repertoires from subjects exposed to, actively infected with, or recovered from COVID-19 were included in the dataset. A freely available public database, intended as a resource for researchers studying the immune response to SARS-CoV-2, is where the repertoires were released. The samples were drawn from two sources: the first 160 participants of the ongoing ImmuneRACE study, and over 950 subjects contributed by 6 global collaborators. Nearly every sample came with metadata listing a de-identified subject ID, COVID-19 status, age in years and sex. Where available, HLA class I and class II types were taken from metadata supplied by the sample provider and were not determined by assay-based typing.

The investigation overall reported the following: The quantity of clinical and demographic metadata differed by source and by participant and was supplied without curation.

Whole blood was collected in K2EDTA tubes by collaborating institutions according to the institutions' own protocols. For TCRbeta analysis, collaborators shipped samples as frozen whole blood, isolated PBMCs, or DNA extracted from either of those sample types. TCRbeta CDR3 regions were amplified from genomic DNA using the immunoSEQ Assay, a bias-controlled multiplex PCR. The paper's data handling went like this. The number of nucleated cells in each sample was estimated by amplification of reference gene primers within the assay. To quantify the absolute abundance of each unique TCRbeta CDR3 rearrangement, sequence reads were collapsed and filtered. For each sample, productive Simpson clonality was calculated as the square root of Simpson's diversity index across productive rearrangements. The table was pulled from immuneACCESS by TCRdb, which kept in-frame rearrangements only. Such tables lose some clones; where checked, under half of the loss comes from unresolved V genes, and the rest has no known cause. The V and J calls and clone size come from that table; D and trimming were worked out from the DNA. The sample table lists about 100,000 clones, approximately 86% of them with a count of one. Over 10% of the sample belongs to the ten largest clones.

As encoded in the germline V gene, CDR1 is KGHSH while CDR2 is LQKENI. Trimming costs V 4 bases and J 2 bases, and their ends lie 8 bases apart. The CDR3 covers 13 residues, taking in both the cysteine and the phenylalanine. The only DNA kept is the CDR3, 39 bases in frame from the first base. Rearrangement joined TRBV18 to TRBJ2-5; TRBD1 might be the D gene, on 6 matching bases. Input material: peripheral blood. This clonotype originated in a man aged 45 to 65 with active or convalescent COVID-19. The DNA sequence is TGTGCCAGCTCACTAGGACAGCAAGAGACCCAGTACTTC. Its amino acids are CASSLGQQETQYF. With the rest looked up from the reference TRBV18 and TRBJ2-5 genes rather than sequenced, the full variable domain is NAGVMQNPRHLVRRRGQEARLRCSPMKGHSHVYWYRQLPEEGLKFMVYLQKENIIDESGMPKERFSAEFPKEGPSILRIQQVVRGDSAAYFCASSLGQQETQYFGPGTRLLVL.